This TCR beta chain is from a study of T cell repertoires in cytomegalovirus infection. With regard to this clonotype: The antigen is undetermined. A clone one base away is much larger, so this may be a read error.

TCRdb reprocessed the reads with MiXCR, giving one entry per CDR3 protein. Of about 740,000 distinct CDR3 sequences listed, roughly 35% are singletons. The CDR3 consists of 15 residues. The germline V gene has CDR1 SGHTA and CDR2 FQGNSA. The germline V and J ends were trimmed by 8 bases and 2 bases, with 18 bases remaining between them. Study findings and constraints: What dominated the ex vivo response were HLA-C-restricted CMV-specific TCR beta clonotypes. The cumulative frequency of public TCR beta families identified carriers of CMV plus the relevant HLA.

V gene TRBV7-2 combines with J gene TRBJ2-5, with D possibly matching TRBD2 (5 bases). The specimen was PBMCs. This TCR came from a human donor in good health (CMV status not recorded). Some clones in this sample may be carry-over from other donors' samples. The CDR3 sequence: CASGAKQEVQETQYF. CDR3 DNA: TGTGCCAGCGGTGCTAAGCAGGAGGTACAAGAGACCCAGTACTTC. Together with reference TRBV7-2 and TRBJ2-5, the CDR3 gives the full variable domain: GAGVSQSPSNKVTEKGKDVELRCDPISGHTALYWYRQSLGQGLEFLIYFQGNSAPDKSGLPSDRFSAERTGGSVSTLTIQRTQQEDSAVYLCASGAKQEVQETQYFGPGTRLLVL.